This TCR beta chain is from a study of early T cells in non-severe SARS-CoV-2 infection. The V end lost 4 bases, the J end lost 7 bases, and 17 bases lay between the germline ends. Germline values: CDR1 LGHDT, CDR2 YNNKEL (reference sequence). The CDR3 has 14 amino acids. TCRdb ran MiXCR on the 5' RACE reads and lists one entry per CDR3 protein. The sample carries about 69,000 distinct CDR3 sequences, approximately 12% recorded once. Sequenced: whole blood. The sequence derives from an adult who was a healthcare worker with PCR-confirmed SARS-CoV-2 infection or an uninfected control (not recorded which). J is TRBJ2-7 and V is TRBV3-1, with D perhaps TRBD1 or TRBD2 (5 bases each). As DNA, the CDR3 is TGTGCCAGCAGCCCACCGGGGCCAAGGGGAGAGCAGTACTTC. Amino acid sequence: CASSPPGPRGEQYF.